The T cell receptor (beta chain) under discussion was sequenced for a study of glioma-infiltrating T cells (TCRdb year 2016). Describing the broader study: The study sequenced TCR alpha- and beta-chain repertoires from glioma tissue, from non-neoplastic brain tissue and from matched peripheral blood mononuclear cells. The paired cohort comprised three low-grade glioma patients, 8 or 9 primary glioblastoma patients and three non-glioma patients contributing non-neoplastic brain tissue. To gauge divergence between tissue and blood T-cell populations, every tissue-infiltrating repertoire was compared against the peripheral blood repertoire from the same patient. Summary of the overall study and its limitations: Very few CDR3 sequences were shared between tissue and blood, attributed to high CDR3 diversity and limited sampling. Group comparisons rested on small numbers: three non-neoplastic, three low-grade glioma and 7 or 8 glioblastoma patients. VJ-independent divergence between tissue and blood was found to be below expectation in non-neoplastic patients but above expectation in all gliomas, particularly low-grade gliomas.

TCR alpha and beta CDR3 regions were amplified with the iRepertoire nested amplicon-rescue multiplex PCR (arm-PCR) platform from RNA. One-step reverse transcription and amplification used about 85-450 ng of tissue mRNA or PBMC total RNA as input. Following bead purification, Illumina adapters were added by a secondary multiplex PCR, and the libraries were gel-purified between 200 and 400 bp. Demultiplexing relied on internal 6-nucleotide barcodes carried by the libraries. Libraries were sequenced on an Illumina MiSeq with 2x220 or 2x250 nucleotide paired-end reads. Concerning the study's data processing: Paired reads were merged using FLASH 1.2.11 and aligned with BWA-MEM to the GRCh37 human genome, and TRA and TRB reads were then extracted. V and J assignment used an IMGT-derived reference of cassette sequences and CDR3 motifs that included pseudogenes. Reads were translated in three frames, and productive CDR3s were defined as those with a C...FGXG motif and no stop codons. Unique combinations of V-J cassette pair and CDR3 amino acid sequence were defined as clonotypes. Filtering of reads was based on Hamming distance, with the threshold set by the sequence error rate of each sample in mapped regions. TCRdb reworked the public reads: Q25 trimming with fastp, MiXCR clone assembly, productive beta chains retained. Every entry covers one CDR3 protein and lists the most common genes and DNA from its rows. TCRdb's processing, not the authors', yielded these V and J calls. For this sample the table gives more than 110,000 distinct CDR3 sequences, of which around 40% were detected only once. The ten largest clones add up to over 15% of the sample.

CDR3 length: 16 amino acids, cysteine to phenylalanine. Only CDR3 DNA remains: 48 bases, in frame from the first base. CDR1 and CDR2, looked up from the germline V gene, are MNHEY and SVGAGI. V sheds 6 bases and J sheds 3 bases, leaving 18 bases between their ends. For this clonotype: Its target antigen remains unknown. The input lacks base qualities; no much larger clone sits a single base away.

This clonotype was sampled from a human donor with low-grade glioma or glioblastoma, undergoing nonglioma brain surgery, or in good health (not recorded which). Sequencing was performed on glioma tissue, nonneoplastic brain tissue, or PBMCs (not recorded which). The sequence is built from TRBV6-5 and TRBJ1-5; no D gene can be assigned with confidence. CDR3 region: CASSRTEGMNNQPQHF. The nucleotide sequence reads as follows: TGTGCCAGCAGCCGGACCGAGGGTATGAACAATCAGCCCCAGCATTTT.